This T cell receptor beta chain was recovered during a study of beta chain features in type 1 diabetes. Every isolated RNA sample was fully reverse transcribed, so sequencing captured expressed TCRB transcripts. Only in-frame clones appear in the TCRdb table, and some are missing; sequencing was by immunoSEQ multiplex PCR. This repertoire shows some 240,000 clones, under 13% found once; its top ten account for approximately 1.4%. CDR3 length equals 16 residues. The germline V gene has CDR1 KGHSH and CDR2 LQKENI. The ends were cut back, 0 bases at V and 3 bases at J, with 11 bases in the middle. The specimen sequenced was central memory CD4+ T cells from blood. The receptor was isolated from a man younger than 35 in good health. This chain connects TRBV18 to TRBJ2-2; D is perhaps TRBD2 (7 bases). For the CDR3, the DNA is TGTGCCAGCTCACCACCCGGGGGGCGCGACACCGGGGAGCTGTTTTTT. It yields the protein CASSPPGGRDTGELFF.